Below are 5 T cell receptor beta chains sequenced from a single sample in a study of T cell responses to AZD1222 COVID-19 vaccine. Sequenced by immunoSEQ multiplex PCR; TCRdb stores in-frame clones only, minus some. The table includes approximately 110,000 clones, 88% detected once. This material consisted of peripheral blood, taken on day 0 of AZD1222 vaccination. The source of these receptors is an adult in good health.

On this clone itself: Sequence at one end of the junction differs from germline and may be a read error. The chain has TRBV27 and TRBJ2-7; TRBD2 matches at 15 bases. The length of the CDR3 is 13 residues. Germline CDR1 reads MNHEY; CDR2 reads SMNVEV (reference sequence). DNA for the CDR3: TGTGCCAGCAGTTGGGGGACTAGCGGGGGGAAACACTTC. This encodes CASSWGTSGGKHF.

V usage is TRBV5-6 and J usage is TRBJ2-5, with 8 positions matching TRBD2. J lost 4 bases, V lost 2 bases, and 1 base had no gene match. The CDR3 is made up of 13 amino acids. Looked up from germline, CDR1 is SGHDT and CDR2 is YYEEEE. The CDR3 here is CASSLAGAETQYF. The CDR3 nucleotides read TGTGCCAGCAGCTTAGCGGGGGCAGAGACCCAGTACTTC.

DNA for the CDR3: TGTGCCAGCAGCGCACCAGGGGCGCTAGCCAAAAACATTCAGTACTTC. It specifies CASSAPGALAKNIQYF. The gene calls are TRBV28 and TRBJ2-4; TRBD1 is a possible D gene (6 bases). The CDR3 has 16 residues. CDR1 is MDHEN and CDR2 is SYDVKM in the germline V gene. The V and J ends lost 6 bases and 0 bases respectively, with 15 bases between them.

This sequence joins TRBV18 and TRBJ2-1, with 8 positions matching TRBD1. J gave up 6 bases and V 4 bases, and 8 bases lay outside the gene matches. Per the germline V gene, CDR1 is KGHSH and CDR2 is LQKENI. CDR3 length equals 15 residues. CDR3 nucleotides: TGTGCCAGCTCACTGACAGGGGCTGTGCTCAATGAGCAGTTCTTC. It codes for CASSLTGAVLNEQFF.

The rearrangement uses TRBV27 and TRBJ1-5; D not certain. V dropped 5 bases and J dropped 0 bases, with 5 bases sitting between them. Germline lookup yields CDR1 MNHEY and CDR2 SMNVEV (reference sequence). The CDR3 spans 13 residues. The CDR3 here is CASSRYSNQPQHF. The CDR3 coding sequence is TGTGCCAGCAGTCGGTATAGCAATCAGCCCCAGCATTTT.